The 15 T cell receptor beta chains below were found in one sample sequenced in a study of T cells expressing NK-cell markers. TCRdb reprocessed the 5' RACE reads, with one entry per CDR3 protein and no DNA. The sample features some 410,000 distinct CDR3 sequences, with 6% to 8% in its top ten. Sequences were obtained from blood T cells: a sorted CD56 or NKG2C T cell subset, CD4+ or CD8+ T cells, or bulk PBMC T cells (not recorded which). The receptors stem from a woman between 18 and 70 years old in good health.

CDR3 sequence: CASSLGAPTSGSYEQYF. The J gene is TRBJ2-7, the V gene TRBV7-6; without DNA, the TCRdb call of TRBD2 cannot be checked. The length of the CDR3 is 17 residues. The germline V gene encodes CDR1 SGHVS and CDR2 FNYEAQ.

The V gene is TRBV7-3, the J gene TRBJ2-1; TCRdb calls TRBD2, which cannot be checked without DNA. The CDR3 contains 17 residues. Germline V gene sequence: CDR1 SGHTA, CDR2 FQGTGA. This chain's CDR3 is CASSPSGLAGSKNEQFF.

The CDR3 reads CASSNRQGLYNEQFF. J is TRBJ2-1 and V is TRBV4-3; there is no DNA to check the TCRdb D call of TRBD1. There are 15 residues in the CDR3. Per the germline V gene, CDR1 is LGHNA and CDR2 is YSLEER.

The chain has TRBV20-1 and TRBJ2-1; TCRdb designates TRBD1, a call that cannot be tested without DNA. Germline lookup yields CDR1 DFQATT and CDR2 SNEGSKA (reference sequence). This CDR3 region has 18 residues. The CDR3 spells CSARGGALGRVTYNEQFF.

The rearrangement uses TRBV7-2 and TRBJ1-5. The germline V gene encodes CDR1 SGHTA and CDR2 FQGNSA. This CDR3 spans 13 amino acids. The CDR3 loop is CASSSKRDQPQHF. The entire variable domain, with the rest obtained from reference TRBV7-2 and TRBJ1-5, is as follows: GAGVSQSPSNKVTEKGKDVELRCDPISGHTALYWYRQSLGQGLEFLIYFQGNSAPDKSGLPSDRFSAERTGGSVSTLTIQRTQQEDSAVYLCASSSKRDQPQHFGDGTRLSIL.

CDR3 protein: CASSSRTGRTGNEQFF. The chain couples TRBV5-6 to TRBJ2-1; TCRdb's D call of TRBD1 is untestable without DNA. This CDR3 comprises 16 residues. CDR1 is SGHDT, CDR2 YYEEEE, per germline.

This sequence joins TRBV6-2 or TRBV6-3 and TRBJ1-3; the TCRdb call, TRBD1, lacks DNA for checking. The CDR3 runs to 14 residues. Germline loops: CDR1 MNHEY, CDR2 SVGEGT. This CDR3 reads CASRTGASGNTIYF.

The rearrangement links TRBV25-1 to TRBJ1-5; TCRdb reports TRBD1, a call that lacks DNA to check it against. The germline V gene encodes CDR1 MGHDK and CDR2 SYGVNS. CDR3 size: 13 residues. Here the CDR3 reads CASSLTGDQPQHF. The whole variable domain, filled in from reference TRBV25-1 and TRBJ1-5, reads EADIYQTPRYLVIGTGKKITLECSQTMGHDKMYWYQQDPGMELHLIHYSYGVNSTEKGDLSSESTVSRIRTEHFPLTLESARPSHTSQYLCASSLTGDQPQHFGDGTRLSIL.

The V gene is TRBV18, the J gene TRBJ2-7. Looked up from germline, CDR1 is KGHSH and CDR2 is LQKENI. The CDR3 consists of 13 residues. The CDR3 is CASSPSKTYEQYF.

The rearrangement joins TRBV10-3 to TRBJ2-1. The CDR3 contains 14 residues. Germline CDR1 reads ENHRY; CDR2 reads SYGVKD. This CDR3 reads CAISMDGSYNEQFF.

This rearrangement joins TRBV7-9 to TRBJ2-1; the D call from TCRdb, TRBD2, cannot be confirmed without DNA. Germline loops: CDR1 SEHNR, CDR2 FQNEAQ (reference sequence). The CDR3 consists of 14 residues. The CDR3 spells CASSPTSEGNEQFF.

This chain's CDR3 is CSARWSDHDEQFF. The chain employs TRBV20-1 and TRBJ2-1. Germline assignment: CDR1 DFQATT and CDR2 SNEGSKA (reference sequence). This CDR3 has 13 amino acids.

The chain joins TRBV7-8 to TRBJ1-5; TCRdb selects TRBD1, and the lack of DNA leaves this call unchecked. This CDR3 has 14 residues. Germline-derived CDR1 and CDR2 are SGHVS and FQNEAQ. The CDR3 is CASSLAQGDQPQHF. The full variable domain, with the rest looked up from reference TRBV7-8 and TRBJ1-5, is GAGVSQSPRYKVAKRGQDVALRCDPISGHVSLFWYQQALGQGPEFLTYFQNEAQLDKSGLPSDRFFAERPEGSVSTLKIQRTQQEDSAVYLCASSLAQGDQPQHFGDGTRLSIL.

V gene TRBV29-1 combines with J gene TRBJ1-1. CDR3 length: 13 amino acids. Germline CDR1 SQVTM, CDR2 ANQGSEA. The CDR3 loop is CSVGGFENTEAFF. The full variable domain, rest sourced from reference TRBV29-1 and TRBJ1-1, is SAVISQKPSRDICQRGTSLTIQCQVDSQVTMMFWYRQQPGQSLTLIATANQGSEATYESGFVIDKFPISRPNLTFSTLTVSNMSPEDSSIYLCSVGGFENTEAFFGQGTRLTVV.

J is TRBJ1-1 and V is TRBV5-1; absent DNA, TCRdb's TRBD1 call cannot be checked. CDR3 size: 13 residues. From germline, CDR1 is SGHRS and CDR2 YFSETQ. The CDR3 protein is CASTEGQRTEAFF.